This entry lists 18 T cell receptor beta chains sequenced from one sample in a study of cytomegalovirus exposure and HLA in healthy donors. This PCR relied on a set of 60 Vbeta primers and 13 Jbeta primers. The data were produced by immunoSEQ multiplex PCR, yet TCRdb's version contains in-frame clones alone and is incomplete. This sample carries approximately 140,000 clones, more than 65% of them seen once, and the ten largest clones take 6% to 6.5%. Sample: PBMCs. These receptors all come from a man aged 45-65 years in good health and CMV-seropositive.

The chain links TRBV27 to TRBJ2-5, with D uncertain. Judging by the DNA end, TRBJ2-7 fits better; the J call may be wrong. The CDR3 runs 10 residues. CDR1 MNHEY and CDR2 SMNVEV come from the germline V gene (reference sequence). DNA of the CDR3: TGTGCCAGCAGTCCCAACGAGCAGTACTTC. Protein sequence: CASSPNEQYF.

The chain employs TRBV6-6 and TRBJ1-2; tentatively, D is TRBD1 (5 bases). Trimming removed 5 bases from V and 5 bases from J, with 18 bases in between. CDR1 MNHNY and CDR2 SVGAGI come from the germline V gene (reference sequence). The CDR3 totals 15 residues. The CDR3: CASSRPDGGAYGYTF. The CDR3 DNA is TGTGCCAGCAGTCGGCCGGACGGTGGGGCGTATGGCTACACCTTC.

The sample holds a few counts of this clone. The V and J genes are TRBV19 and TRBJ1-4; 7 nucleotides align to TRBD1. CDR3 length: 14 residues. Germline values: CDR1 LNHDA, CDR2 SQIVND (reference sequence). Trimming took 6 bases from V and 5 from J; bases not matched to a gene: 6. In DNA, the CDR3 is TGTGCCAGTAGAGGGGGCCTGACGAATGAAAAACTGTTTTTT. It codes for CASRGGLTNEKLFF.

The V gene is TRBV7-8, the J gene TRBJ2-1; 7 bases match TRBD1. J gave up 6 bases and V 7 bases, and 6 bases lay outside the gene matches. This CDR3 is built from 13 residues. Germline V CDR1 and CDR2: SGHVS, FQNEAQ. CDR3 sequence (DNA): TGTGCCAGCAAGGGACAGAGAATCAATGAGCAGTTCTTC. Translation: CASKGQRINEQFF.

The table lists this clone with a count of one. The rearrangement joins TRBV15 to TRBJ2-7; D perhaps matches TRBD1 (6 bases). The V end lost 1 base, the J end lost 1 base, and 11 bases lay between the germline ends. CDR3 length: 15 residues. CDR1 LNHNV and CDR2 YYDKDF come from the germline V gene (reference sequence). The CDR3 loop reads CATSRGLGQSYEQYF. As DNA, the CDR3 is TGTGCCACCAGCAGAGGATTAGGACAGTCCTACGAGCAGTACTTC. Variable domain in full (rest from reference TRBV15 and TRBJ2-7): DAMVIQNPRYQVTQFGKPVTLSCSQTLNHNVMYWYQQKSSQAPKLLFHYYDKDFNNEADTPDNFQSRRPNTSFCFLDIRSPGLGDTAMYLCATSRGLGQSYEQYFGPGTRLTVT.

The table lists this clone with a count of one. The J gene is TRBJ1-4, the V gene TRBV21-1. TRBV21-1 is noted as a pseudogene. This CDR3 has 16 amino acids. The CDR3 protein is CASSKRQQGLGEKLFF. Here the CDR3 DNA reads TGTGCCAGCAGCAAAAGGCAGCAGGGACTTGGGGAAAAACTGTTTTTT.

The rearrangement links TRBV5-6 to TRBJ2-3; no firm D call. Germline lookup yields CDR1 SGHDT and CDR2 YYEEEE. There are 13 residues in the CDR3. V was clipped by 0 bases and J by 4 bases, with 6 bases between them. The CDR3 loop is CASSLGPADTQYF. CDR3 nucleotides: TGTGCCAGCAGCTTGGGTCCCGCAGATACGCAGTATTTT.

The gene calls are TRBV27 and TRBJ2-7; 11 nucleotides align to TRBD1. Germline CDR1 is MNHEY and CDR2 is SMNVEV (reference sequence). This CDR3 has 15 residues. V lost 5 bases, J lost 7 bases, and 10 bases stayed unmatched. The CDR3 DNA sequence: TGTGCCAGCAGTGTCCGGGACAGGGGGGATGGGGAGCAGTACTTC. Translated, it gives CASSVRDRGDGEQYF.

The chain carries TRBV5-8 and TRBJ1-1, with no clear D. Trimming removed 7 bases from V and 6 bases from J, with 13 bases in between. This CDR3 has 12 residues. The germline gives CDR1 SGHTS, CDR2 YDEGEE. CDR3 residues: CASGGGYAEAFF. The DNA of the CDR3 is TGTGCCAGCGGTGGAGGGTACGCTGAAGCTTTCTTT.

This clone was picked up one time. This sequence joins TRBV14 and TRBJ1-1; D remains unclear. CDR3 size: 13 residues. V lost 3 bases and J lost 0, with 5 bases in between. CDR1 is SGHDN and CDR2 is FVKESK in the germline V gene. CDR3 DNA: TGTGCCAGCAGCCACTTTGTGAACACTGAAGCTTTCTTT. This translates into CASSHFVNTEAFF.

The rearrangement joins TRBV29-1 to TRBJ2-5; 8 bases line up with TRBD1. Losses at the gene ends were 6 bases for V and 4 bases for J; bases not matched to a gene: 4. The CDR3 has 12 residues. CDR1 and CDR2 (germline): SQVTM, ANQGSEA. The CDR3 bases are TGCAGCGTCGCAGGGGGCGGAGAGACCCAGTACTTC. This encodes CSVAGGGETQYF.

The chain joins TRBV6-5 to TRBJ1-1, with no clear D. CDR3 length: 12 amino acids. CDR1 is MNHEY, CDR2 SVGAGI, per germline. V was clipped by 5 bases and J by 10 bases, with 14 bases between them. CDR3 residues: CASSTFGESAFF. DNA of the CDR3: TGTGCCAGCAGTACCTTCGGGGAGTCAGCTTTCTTT.

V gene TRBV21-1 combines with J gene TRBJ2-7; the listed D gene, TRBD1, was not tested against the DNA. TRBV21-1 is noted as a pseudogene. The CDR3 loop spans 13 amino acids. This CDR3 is CASSLGGPYEQYF. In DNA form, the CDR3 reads TGTGCCAGCAGCTTAGGGGGCCCCTACGAGCAGTACTTC.

The CDR3 here is CASTEGALTDTQYF. CDR3 bases: TGTGCCAGCACCGAGGGGGCCCTCACAGATACGCAGTATTTT. This chain uses TRBV28 with TRBJ2-3, with 7 bases that match TRBD1. Germline V gene data show CDR1 as MDHEN and CDR2 as SYDVKM. CDR3 length equals 14 residues. The trim removed 7 bases at V and 2 bases at J, leaving 6 bases unmatched.

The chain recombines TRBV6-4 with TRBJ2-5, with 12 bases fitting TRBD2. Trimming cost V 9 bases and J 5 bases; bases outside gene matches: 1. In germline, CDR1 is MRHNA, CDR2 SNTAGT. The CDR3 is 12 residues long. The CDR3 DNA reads TGTGCCAGGACTAGCGGGAGTGAGACCCAGTACTTC. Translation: CARTSGSETQYF.

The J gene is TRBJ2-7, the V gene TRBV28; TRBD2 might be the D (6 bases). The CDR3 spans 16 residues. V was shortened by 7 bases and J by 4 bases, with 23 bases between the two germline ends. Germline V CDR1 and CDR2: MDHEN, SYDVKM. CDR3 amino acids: CASISRVGGGAYEQYF. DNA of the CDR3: TGTGCCAGCATTAGTCGGGTGGGCGGAGGGGCATACGAGCAGTACTTC.

DNA of the CDR3: TGCGCCAGCAGCTTTGACAGGGGCCTGGAGACCCAGTACTTC. Its protein product is CASSFDRGLETQYF. The chain carries TRBV5-1 and TRBJ2-5; 8 bases match TRBD1. The CDR3 runs to 14 residues. V dropped 2 bases and J dropped 5; count of bases not matched to a gene: 5. In germline, CDR1 is SGHRS, CDR2 YFSETQ.

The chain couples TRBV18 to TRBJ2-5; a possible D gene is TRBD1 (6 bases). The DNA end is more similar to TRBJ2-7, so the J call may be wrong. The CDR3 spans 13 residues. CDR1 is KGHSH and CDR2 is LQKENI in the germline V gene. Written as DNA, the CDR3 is TGTGCCAGCTCACCGGCAGGGGCCTACGAGCAGTACTTC. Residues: CASSPAGAYEQYF.